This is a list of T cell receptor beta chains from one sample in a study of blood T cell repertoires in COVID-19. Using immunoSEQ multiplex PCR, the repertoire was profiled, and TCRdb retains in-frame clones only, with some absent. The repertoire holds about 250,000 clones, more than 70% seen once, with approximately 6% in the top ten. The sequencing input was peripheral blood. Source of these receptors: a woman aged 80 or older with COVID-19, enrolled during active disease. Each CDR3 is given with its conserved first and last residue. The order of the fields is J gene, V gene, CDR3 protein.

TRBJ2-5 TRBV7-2 CASSLGLLLVGETQYF
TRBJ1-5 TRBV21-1 CASRGGPRQPQHF
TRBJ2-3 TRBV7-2 CASSIRLLDTQYF
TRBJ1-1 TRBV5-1 CASSFTGETEAFF
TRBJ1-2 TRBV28 CASNDRGRANYGYTF
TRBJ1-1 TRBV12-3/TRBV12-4 CASSLPRVQAFF
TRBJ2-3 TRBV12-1 CASSFAIGGGTDTQYF
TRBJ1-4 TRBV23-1 CASNPGGTETNEKLFF
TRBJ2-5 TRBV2 CASRRDGTQETQYF
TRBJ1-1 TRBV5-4 CATSGRNTEAFF
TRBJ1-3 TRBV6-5 CASSYDQTGSGNTIYF
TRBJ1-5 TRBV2 CASSRQGADQPQHF
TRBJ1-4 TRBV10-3 CAISVGTADEKLFF
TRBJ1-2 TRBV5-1 CASSLRSQPTNYGYTF
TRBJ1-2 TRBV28 CASSSDQGNYGYTF
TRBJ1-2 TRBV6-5 CASSPSAGYGYTF
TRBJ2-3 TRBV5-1 CASSLPLPADTQYF
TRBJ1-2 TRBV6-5 CASSYSKSTYYGYTF
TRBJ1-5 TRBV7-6 CASSLGPPGGYVNQPQHF
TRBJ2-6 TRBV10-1 CTSSGAGASGANVLTF
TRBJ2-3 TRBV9 CASSVSERRSTDTQYF
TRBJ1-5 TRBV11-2 CASSKDILPSSNQPQHF
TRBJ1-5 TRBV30 CAWSGTTNQPQHF
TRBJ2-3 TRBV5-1 CASSSGLAGATRDTQYF
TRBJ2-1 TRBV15 CATSRRKGVEQFF
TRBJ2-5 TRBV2 CASTIRGTVETQYF
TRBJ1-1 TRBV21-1 CASSGQGGKAFF
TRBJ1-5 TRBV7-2 CASSLRGSQPQHF
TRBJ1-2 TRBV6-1 CAVGVLNRVDGYTF
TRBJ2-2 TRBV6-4 CASSAQTGTGELFF
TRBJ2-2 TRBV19 CASSIGLRTGELFF
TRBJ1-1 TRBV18 CASSPLLTLSEAFF
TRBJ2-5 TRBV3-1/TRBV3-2 CASSQDLVRASGGARETQYF
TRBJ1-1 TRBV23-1 CASTPPERGRNTEAFF
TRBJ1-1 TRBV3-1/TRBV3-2 CASSDRGTEAFF
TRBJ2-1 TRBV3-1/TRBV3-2 CASSRDISTYNEQFF
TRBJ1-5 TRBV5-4 CASSLGTESNQPQHF
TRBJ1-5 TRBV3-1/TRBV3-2 CASSHTKSNQPQHF
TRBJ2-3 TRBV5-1 CASSRGYTDTQYF
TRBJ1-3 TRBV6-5 CASSYDAGPGNTIYF
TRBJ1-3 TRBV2 CASSSDRGSGNTIYF
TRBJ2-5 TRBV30 CAWKGSGETQYF
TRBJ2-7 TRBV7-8 CASSLTGSIYEQYF
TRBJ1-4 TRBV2 CASSPDRGADEKLFF
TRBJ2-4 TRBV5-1 CASSFQGAGDIQYF
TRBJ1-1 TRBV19 CASSTLTTNTEAFF
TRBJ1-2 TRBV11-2 CASSLLRQGGYGYTF
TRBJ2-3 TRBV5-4 CASSFGTGYTDTQYF
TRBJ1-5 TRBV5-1 CASSPGQGGQPQHF
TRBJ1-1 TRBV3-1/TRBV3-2 CASSQDAGRITEAFF